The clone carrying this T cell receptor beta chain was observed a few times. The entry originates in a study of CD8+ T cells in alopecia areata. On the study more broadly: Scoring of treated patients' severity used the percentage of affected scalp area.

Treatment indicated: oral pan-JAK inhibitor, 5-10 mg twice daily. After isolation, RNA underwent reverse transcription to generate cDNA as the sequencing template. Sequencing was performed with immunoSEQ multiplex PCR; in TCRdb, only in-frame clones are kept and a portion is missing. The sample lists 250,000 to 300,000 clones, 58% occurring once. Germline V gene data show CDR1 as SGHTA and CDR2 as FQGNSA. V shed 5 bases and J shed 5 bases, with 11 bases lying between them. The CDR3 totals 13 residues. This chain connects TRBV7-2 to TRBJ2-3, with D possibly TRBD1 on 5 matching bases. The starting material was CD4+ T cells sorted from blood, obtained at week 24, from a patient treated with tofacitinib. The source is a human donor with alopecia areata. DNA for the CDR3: TGTGCCAGCAGCCTCCGGACAATAGATACGCAGTATTTT. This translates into CASSLRTIDTQYF. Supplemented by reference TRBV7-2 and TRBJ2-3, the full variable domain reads GAGVSQSPSNKVTEKGKDVELRCDPISGHTALYWYRQSLGQGLEFLIYFQGNSAPDKSGLPSDRFSAERTGGSVSTLTIQRTQQEDSAVYLCASSLRTIDTQYFGPGTRLTVL.